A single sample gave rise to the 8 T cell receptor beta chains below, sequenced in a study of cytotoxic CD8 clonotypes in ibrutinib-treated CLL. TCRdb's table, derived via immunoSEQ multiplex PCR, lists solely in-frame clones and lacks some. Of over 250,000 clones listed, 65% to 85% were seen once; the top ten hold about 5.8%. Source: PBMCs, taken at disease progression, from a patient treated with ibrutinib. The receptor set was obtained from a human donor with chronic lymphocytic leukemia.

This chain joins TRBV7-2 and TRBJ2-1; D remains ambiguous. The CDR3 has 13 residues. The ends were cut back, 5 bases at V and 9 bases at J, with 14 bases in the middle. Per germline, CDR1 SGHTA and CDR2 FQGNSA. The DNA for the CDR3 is TGTGCCAGCAGCCCGCGTGTCTATGGTGAGCAGTTCTTC. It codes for CASSPRVYGEQFF. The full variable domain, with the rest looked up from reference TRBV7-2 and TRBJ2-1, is GAGVSQSPSNKVTEKGKDVELRCDPISGHTALYWYRQSLGQGLEFLIYFQGNSAPDKSGLPSDRFSAERTGGSVSTLTIQRTQQEDSAVYLCASSPRVYGEQFFGPGTRLTVL.

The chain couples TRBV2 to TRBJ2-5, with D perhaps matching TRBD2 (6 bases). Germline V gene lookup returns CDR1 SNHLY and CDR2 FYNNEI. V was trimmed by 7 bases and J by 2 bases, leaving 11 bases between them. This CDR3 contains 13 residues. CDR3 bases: TGTGCCAGCATCCACGGGAGACAAGAGACCCAGTACTTC. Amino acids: CASIHGRQETQYF.

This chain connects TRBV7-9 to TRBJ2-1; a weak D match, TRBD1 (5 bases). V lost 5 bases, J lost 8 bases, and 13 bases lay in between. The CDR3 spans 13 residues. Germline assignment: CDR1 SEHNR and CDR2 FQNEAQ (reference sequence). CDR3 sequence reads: CASSLLKGHEQFF. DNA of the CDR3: TGTGCCAGCAGCCTGCTGAAGGGGCATGAGCAGTTCTTC.

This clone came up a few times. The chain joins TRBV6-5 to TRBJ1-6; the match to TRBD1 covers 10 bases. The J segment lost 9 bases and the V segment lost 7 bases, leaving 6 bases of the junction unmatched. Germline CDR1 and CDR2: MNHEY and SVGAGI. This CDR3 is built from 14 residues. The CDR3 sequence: CASTQGQGSSPLHF. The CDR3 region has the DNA TGTGCCAGCACCCAGGGACAGGGGAGTTCACCCCTCCACTTT.

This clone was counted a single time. This CDR3 reads CASSQGAGTEAFF. CDR3 nucleotide sequence: TGTGCCAGCAGTCAGGGAGCCGGGACTGAAGCTTTCTTT. The V call is TRBV2, the J call TRBJ1-1, with a tentative D call TRBD1 (5 bases). Germline V gives CDR1 SNHLY, CDR2 FYNNEI. This CDR3 region has 13 residues. With 5 bases removed from V and 5 bases from J, the gap between germline ends came to 12 bases.

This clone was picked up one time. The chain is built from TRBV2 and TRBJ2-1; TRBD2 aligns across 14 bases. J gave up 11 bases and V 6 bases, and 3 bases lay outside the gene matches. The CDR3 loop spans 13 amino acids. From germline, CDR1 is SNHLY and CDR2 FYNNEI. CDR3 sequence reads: CASSRLAGGKQFF. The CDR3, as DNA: TGTGCCAGCAGCAGACTAGCGGGAGGGAAGCAGTTCTTC.

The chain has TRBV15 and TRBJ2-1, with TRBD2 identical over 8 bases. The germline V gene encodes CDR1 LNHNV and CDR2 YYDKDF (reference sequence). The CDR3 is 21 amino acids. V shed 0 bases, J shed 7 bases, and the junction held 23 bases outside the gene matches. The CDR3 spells CATSRDVGLGGGGIAGNEQFF. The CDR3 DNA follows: TGTGCCACCAGCAGAGATGTCGGCCTAGGAGGTGGAGGAATAGCGGGGAATGAGCAGTTCTTC.

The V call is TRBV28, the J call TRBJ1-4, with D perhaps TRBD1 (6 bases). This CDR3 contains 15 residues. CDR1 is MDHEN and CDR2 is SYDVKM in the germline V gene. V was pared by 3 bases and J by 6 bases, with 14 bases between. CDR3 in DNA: TGTGCCAGCAGTTTGAGAGCAGGGGTATATGAAAAACTGTTTTTT. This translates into CASSLRAGVYEKLFF.